Reported below is one TCR beta chain. With 5 bases removed from V and 7 bases from J, the gap between germline ends came to 8 bases. There are 12 residues in the CDR3. Germline V gene data show CDR1 as MNHEY and CDR2 as SMNVEV (reference sequence). In the original processing: Estimated nucleated cell counts came from reference gene primer amplification. Profiling relied on immunoSEQ multiplex PCR, and the TCRdb table lists in-frame clones only, not all of them. V and J calls and clone size are copied from that table; D and trimming were computed from the DNA. The sample consists of 200,000 to 250,000 clones, around 80% of them appearing once. These data belong to a study of blood T cell repertoires in COVID-19. Study-level information: Samples taken during acute and convalescent COVID-19 were collected in the United States, Italy and Spain.

This clonotype was sampled from a woman in her 70s with acute or convalescent COVID-19. The J gene is TRBJ2-2, the V gene TRBV27; tentative D call: TRBD2 (5 bases). The specimen was peripheral blood. CDR3 protein: CASSRGVGELFF. The CDR3 DNA reads as TGTGCCAGCAGTCGGGGTGTCGGGGAGCTGTTTTTT.